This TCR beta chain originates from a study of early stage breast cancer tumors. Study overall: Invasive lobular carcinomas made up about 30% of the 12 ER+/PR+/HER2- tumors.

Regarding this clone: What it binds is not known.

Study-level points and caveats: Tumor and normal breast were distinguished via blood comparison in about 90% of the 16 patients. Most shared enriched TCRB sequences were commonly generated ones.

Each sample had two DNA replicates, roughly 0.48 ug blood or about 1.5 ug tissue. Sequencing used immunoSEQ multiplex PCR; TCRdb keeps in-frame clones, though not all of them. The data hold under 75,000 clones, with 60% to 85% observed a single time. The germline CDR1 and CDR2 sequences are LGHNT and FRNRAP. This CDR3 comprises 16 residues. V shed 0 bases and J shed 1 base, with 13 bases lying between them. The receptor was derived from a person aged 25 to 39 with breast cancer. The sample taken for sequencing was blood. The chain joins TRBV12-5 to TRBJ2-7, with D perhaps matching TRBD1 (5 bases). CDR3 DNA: TGTGCTAGTGGTTTGGTAAGGTCAGGGCCATCCTACGAGCAGTACTTC. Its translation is CASGLVRSGPSYEQYF.